This TCR beta chain was observed in a study of blood T cell repertoires in COVID-19. Study summary: Donors in the United States, Italy and Spain gave samples during acute or convalescent COVID-19.

Study members were between roughly 18 and 100 years old and lived in 24 US regions. Categorization into cohorts depended on clinical history that participants reported. Under the authors' procedure: Amplification with reference gene primers provided the estimates of nucleated cell counts. Assay: immunoSEQ multiplex PCR; the TCRdb copy retains only in-frame clones and omits some. The V and J calls and clone size come from that table; D and trimming were worked out from the DNA. The repertoire holds some 350,000 clones, with roughly nine tenths as singletons. The TCR comes from a woman aged 25-40 years who had recovered from COVID-19. The material sequenced was PBMCs or T cells enriched from blood (not recorded which).

The CDR3, as DNA: TGCAGCGTTGAATGGGGAGACCTTATGGGAGAGCAGTACTTC. Protein: CSVEWGDLMGEQYF. The chain employs TRBV29-1 and TRBJ2-7, with a weak D call TRBD2 (5 bases). Trimming removed 2 bases at V and 7 bases at J, with 18 bases between. CDR3 length equals 14 residues. Germline values: CDR1 SQVTM, CDR2 ANQGSEA.